This T cell receptor beta chain emerged from a study of OX40 agonist ivuxolimab in advanced cancers. With baseline, cycle 4 day 1, and cycle 7 day 1 as timepoints, blood was sampled. The table came from immunoSEQ multiplex PCR; TCRdb's copy has only in-frame clones and leaves some out. The sample has tens of thousands of clones, less than 90% seen once. The sample was CD4+ or CD8+ T cells sorted from blood, taken in a trial of the OX40 agonist ivuxolimab. This receptor was taken from an adult with an advanced solid tumor such as melanoma, head and neck, liver or kidney cancer.

The CDR3 DNA follows: TGTGCAAGTCGCATAAGTAGGACGGGCCCCTACGAGCAGTACTTC. This gives the protein CASRISRTGPYEQYF. The chain carries TRBV12-2 and TRBJ2-7. TRBV12-2 is a pseudogene locus. This CDR3 has 15 residues.